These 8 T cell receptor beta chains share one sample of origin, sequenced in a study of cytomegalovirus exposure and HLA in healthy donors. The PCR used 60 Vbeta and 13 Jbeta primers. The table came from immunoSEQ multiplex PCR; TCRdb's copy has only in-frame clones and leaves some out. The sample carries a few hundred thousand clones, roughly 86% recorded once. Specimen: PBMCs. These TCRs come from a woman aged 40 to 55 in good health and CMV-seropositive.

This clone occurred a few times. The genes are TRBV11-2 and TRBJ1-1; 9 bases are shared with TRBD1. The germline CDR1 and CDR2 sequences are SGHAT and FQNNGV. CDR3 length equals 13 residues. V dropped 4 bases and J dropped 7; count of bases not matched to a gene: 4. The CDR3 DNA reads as TGTGCCAGCAGCTCCACAGGGGGCCTTGAAGCTTTCTTT. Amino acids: CASSSTGGLEAFF.

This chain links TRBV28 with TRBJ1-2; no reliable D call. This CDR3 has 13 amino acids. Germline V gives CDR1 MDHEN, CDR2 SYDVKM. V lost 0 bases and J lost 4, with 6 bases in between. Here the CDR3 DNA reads TGTGCCAGCAGTTTATGGGAGCCCTATGGCTACACCTTC. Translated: CASSLWEPYGYTF.

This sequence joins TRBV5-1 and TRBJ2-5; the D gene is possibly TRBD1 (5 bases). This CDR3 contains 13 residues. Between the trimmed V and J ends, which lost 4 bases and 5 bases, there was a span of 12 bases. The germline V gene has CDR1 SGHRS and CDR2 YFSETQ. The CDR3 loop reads CASSPQGLETQYF. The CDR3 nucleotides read TGCGCCAGCAGCCCGCAGGGTTTGGAGACCCAGTACTTC.

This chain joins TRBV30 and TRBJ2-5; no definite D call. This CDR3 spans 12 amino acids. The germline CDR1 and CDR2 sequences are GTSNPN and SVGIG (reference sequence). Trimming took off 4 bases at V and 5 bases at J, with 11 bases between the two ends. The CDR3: CAWIIDLETQYF. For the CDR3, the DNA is TGTGCCTGGATCATAGATTTGGAGACCCAGTACTTC.

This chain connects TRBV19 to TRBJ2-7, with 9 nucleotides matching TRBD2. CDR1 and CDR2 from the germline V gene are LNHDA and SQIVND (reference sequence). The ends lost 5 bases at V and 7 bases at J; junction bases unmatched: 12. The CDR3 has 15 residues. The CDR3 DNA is TGTGCCAGTAGTCCCGGGACTAGCTGGGGGAGGGAGCAGTACTTC. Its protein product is CASSPGTSWGREQYF.

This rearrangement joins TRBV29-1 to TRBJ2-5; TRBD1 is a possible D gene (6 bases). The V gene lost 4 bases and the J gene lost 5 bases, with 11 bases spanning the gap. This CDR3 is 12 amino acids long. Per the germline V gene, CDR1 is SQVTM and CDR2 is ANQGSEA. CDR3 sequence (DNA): TGCAGCGTTGGGGGGCCGTGGGAGACCCAGTACTTC. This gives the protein CSVGGPWETQYF.

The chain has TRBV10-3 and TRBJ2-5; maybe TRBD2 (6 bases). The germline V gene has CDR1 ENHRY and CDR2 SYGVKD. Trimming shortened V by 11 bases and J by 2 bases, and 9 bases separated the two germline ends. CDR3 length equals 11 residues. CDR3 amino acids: CAVAEQETQYF. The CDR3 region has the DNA TGTGCCGTAGCGGAGCAAGAGACCCAGTACTTC.

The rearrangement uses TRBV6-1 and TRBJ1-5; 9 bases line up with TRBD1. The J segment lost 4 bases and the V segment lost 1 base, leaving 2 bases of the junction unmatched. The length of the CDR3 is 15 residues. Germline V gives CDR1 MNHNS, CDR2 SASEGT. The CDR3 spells CASSEEGQGNQPQHF. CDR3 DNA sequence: TGTGCCAGCAGTGAAGAGGGACAGGGAAATCAGCCCCAGCATTTT.